Listed below are T cell receptor beta chains from one sample, sequenced in a study of T cell repertoires in cytomegalovirus infection. TCRdb re-called the reads through MiXCR, storing one row per CDR3 protein. Of roughly 100,000 distinct CDR3 sequences listed, approximately 15% were seen once; the top ten hold over 8%. Material: PBMCs. The receptors were gathered from a human donor in good health (CMV status not recorded). Some clones in this sample may be carry-over from other donors' samples. The CDR3 runs from the conserved cysteine through the conserved F or W. The order of the fields is CDR3 protein, CDR3 DNA, D gene, J gene, clone size, V gene. The D gene is left open where the match is weak. Size is omitted from some rows. Given values are once, few, many or a class for expanded clones.

CASSPVRWNSPLHF	TGTGCCAGCAGTCCCGTACGATGGAATTCACCCCTCCACTTT	-	TRBJ1-6	many	TRBV6-2/TRBV6-3
CASSLVSGTGNQPQHF	TGTGCCAGCAGCTTAGTTTCGGGGACCGGCAATCAGCCCCAGCATTTT	-	TRBJ1-5	many	TRBV7-2
CASSAGQVFDEQFF	TGTGCCAGCAGCGCGGGACAGGTTTTCGATGAGCAGTTCTTC	TRBD1	TRBJ2-1	many	TRBV7-6
CASSPGPTGTYGYTF	TGTGCCAGCTCACCTGGACCAACAGGGACCTATGGCTACACCTTC	-	TRBJ1-2	few	TRBV18
CASGSQDNQPQHF	TGTGCCAGCGGGAGTCAGGACAATCAGCCCCAGCATTTT	-	TRBJ1-5	few	TRBV2
CSARKGLLAEQYF	TGCAGTGCTAGAAAGGGGCTTCTGGCCGAGCAGTACTTC	-	TRBJ2-7	-	TRBV20-1
CASSYGSGFTDTQYF	TGTGCCAGCAGCTATGGTTCAGGGTTCACAGATACGCAGTATTTT	-	TRBJ2-3	medium-sized	TRBV7-2
CASSQDQRQGSSAFF	TGTGCCAGCAGCCAAGATCAGAGACAGGGATCGTCAGCTTTCTTT	TRBD1	TRBJ1-1	-	TRBV4-2
CASTPGVNYGYTF	TGTGCCAGCACACCAGGCGTGAACTATGGCTACACCTTC	-	TRBJ1-2	-	TRBV2
CASSTRHSSPGYNEQFF	TGTGCCAGTAGTACGAGGCATTCCTCTCCGGGGTACAATGAGCAGTTCTTC	-	TRBJ2-1	few	TRBV19
CASSFYLTGSSTDTQYF	TGTGCCAGCAGCTTTTACCTGACAGGATCTAGCACAGATACGCAGTATTTT	-	TRBJ2-3	-	TRBV11-2
CASSLLTPRTPKGEKLFF	TGTGCCAGCAGTTTACTAACCCCAAGGACCCCGAAGGGTGAAAAACTGTTTTTT	-	TRBJ1-4	many	TRBV12-3/TRBV12-4
CSARRGGPTDTQYF	TGCAGTGCTCGCCGCGGGGGCCCCACAGATACGCAGTATTTT	-	TRBJ2-3	-	TRBV20-1
CATSPGASYEQYF	TGTGCCACCTCCCCCGGGGCCTCCTACGAGCAGTACTTC	-	TRBJ2-7	-	TRBV10-3
CASSPSGGREQYF	TGTGCCAGCAGCCCGTCCGGGGGTCGGGAGCAGTACTTC	-	TRBJ2-7	-	TRBV7-2
CSARGGQETQYF	TGCAGTGCCAGGGGGGGTCAAGAGACCCAGTACTTC	-	TRBJ2-5	-	TRBV20-1
CASSQDRGGRETQYF	TGTGCCAGCAGCCAAGATAGAGGGGGGCGGGAGACCCAGTACTTC	-	TRBJ2-5	few	TRBV4-1